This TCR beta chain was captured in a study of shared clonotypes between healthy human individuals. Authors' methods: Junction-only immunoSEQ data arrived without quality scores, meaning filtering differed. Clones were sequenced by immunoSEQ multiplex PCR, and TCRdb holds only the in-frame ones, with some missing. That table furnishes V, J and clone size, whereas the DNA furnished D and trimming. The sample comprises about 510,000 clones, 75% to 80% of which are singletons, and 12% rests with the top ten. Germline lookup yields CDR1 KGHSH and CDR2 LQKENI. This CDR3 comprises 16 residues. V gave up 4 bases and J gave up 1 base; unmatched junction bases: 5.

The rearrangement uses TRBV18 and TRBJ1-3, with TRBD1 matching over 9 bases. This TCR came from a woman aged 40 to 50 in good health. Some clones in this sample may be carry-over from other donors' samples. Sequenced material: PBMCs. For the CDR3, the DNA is TGTGCCAGCTCACAGGACGGGACAGGGTCTGGAAACACCATATATTTT. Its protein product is CASSQDGTGSGNTIYF.